The present TCR beta chain was sequenced within a study of CD8 T cells in Susac syndrome. The patients serving as multiple sclerosis controls were treatment-naive. They had stable or active relapsing-remitting disease and fulfilled revised McDonald criteria. Negative isolation was applied to CD8+ and CD4+ T cells, and FACS enrichment was applied to TEMRA cells. Study results and caveats: The authors acknowledged that their TCR sequencing and HLA analysis involved a relatively small number of individuals.

V lost 1 base and J 8 bases, leaving 11 bases between the germline ends. This CDR3 has 12 residues. CDR1 GTSNPN and CDR2 SVGIG come from the germline V gene (reference sequence). A quantity of about 0.5 to 1 ug RNA underwent reverse transcription using random hexamers. Amplification of the TCR beta CDR3 was carried out by immunoSEQ multiplex PCR, which spanned a total of 54 Vbeta and 13 Jbeta segments. TCRdb itself ran the immunoSEQ multiplex PCR reads through MiXCR, one entry per CDR3 protein. The sample carries about 200,000 distinct CDR3 sequences, more than 85% recorded once. Details on this clonotype: Its antigen is not identified.

Sequencing input: CD8+ T cells from PBMCs. This rearrangement joins TRBV30 to TRBJ1-2; TRBD1 might be the D (6 bases). The source is a human donor with multiple sclerosis. CDR3 sequence: CAWSGGTRGYTF. The CDR3, as DNA: TGTGCCTGGAGTGGGGGGACACGGGGCTACACCTTC.